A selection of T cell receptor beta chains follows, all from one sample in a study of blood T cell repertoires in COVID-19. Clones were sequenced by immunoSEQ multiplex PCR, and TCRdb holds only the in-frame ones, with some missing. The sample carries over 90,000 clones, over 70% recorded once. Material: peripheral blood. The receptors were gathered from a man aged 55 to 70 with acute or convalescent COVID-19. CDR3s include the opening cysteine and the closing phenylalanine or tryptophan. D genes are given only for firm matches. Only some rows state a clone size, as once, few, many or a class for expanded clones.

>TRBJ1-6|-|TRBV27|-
TGTGCCAGCAGCTACCGATCGGGGTTTTATTCACCCCTCCACTTT
CASSYRSGFYSPLHF
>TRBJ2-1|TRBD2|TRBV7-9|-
TGTGCCAGCAGCTCGCTAAGCGGGAGTAATGAGCAGTTCTTC
CASSSLSGSNEQFF
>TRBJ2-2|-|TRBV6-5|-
TGTGCCAGCACCTCGGGGTGGCGGGACACCGGGGAGCTGTTTTTT
CASTSGWRDTGELFF
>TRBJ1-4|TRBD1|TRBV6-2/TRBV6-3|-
TGTGCCAGCAGCTATTCGAAGCGGGACAGGGGGCTTCGGGAAAAACTGTTTTTT
CASSYSKRDRGLREKLFF
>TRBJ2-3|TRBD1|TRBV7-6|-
TGTGCCAGCAGCTTAGTACAGGGGGTACCCACAGATACGCAGTATTTT
CASSLVQGVPTDTQYF
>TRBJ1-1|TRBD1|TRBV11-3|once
TGTGCCAGCAGCGGATCCGGGACAGTAGGAACTGAAGCTTTCTTT
CASSGSGTVGTEAFF
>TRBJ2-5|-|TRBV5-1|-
TGCGCCAGCAGCACTCTCCGGACCCAGTACTTC
CASSTLRTQYF
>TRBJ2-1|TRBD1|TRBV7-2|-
TGTGCCAGCAGCTTAGGCAGGGGGATCTACAATGAGCAGTTCTTC
CASSLGRGIYNEQFF
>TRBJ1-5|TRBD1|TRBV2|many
TGTGCCAGCAGAGATAGGGACAGGGGCAATCAGCCCCAGCATTTT
CASRDRDRGNQPQHF
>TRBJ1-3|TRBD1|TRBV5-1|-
TGCGCCAGCAGCTTGGGACAGGGGCCCGGCTCTGGAAACACCATATATTTT
CASSLGQGPGSGNTIYF
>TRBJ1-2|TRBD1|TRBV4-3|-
TGCGCCAGCAGCCAAGGTATCGGGACAGAGCACTACTATGGCTACACCTTC
CASSQGIGTEHYYGYTF
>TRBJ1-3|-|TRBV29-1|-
TGCAGCGTTGAATTGAGGGTATTGGGTGGAAACACCATATATTTT
CSVELRVLGGNTIYF
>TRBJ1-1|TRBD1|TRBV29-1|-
TGCAGCGCCATACAGGGGGACACTGAAGCTTTCTTT
CSAIQGDTEAFF
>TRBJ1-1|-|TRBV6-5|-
TGTGCCAGCAGGGCGGGCTATAACACTGAAGCTTTCTTT
CASRAGYNTEAFF
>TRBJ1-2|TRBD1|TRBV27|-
TGTGCCAGCACCTTGGACCCCAGGGGGCGGTATGGCTACACCTTC
CASTLDPRGRYGYTF
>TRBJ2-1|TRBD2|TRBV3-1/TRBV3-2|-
TGTGCCAGCAGCCAGGGTGCGGGAGTAGGGAATGAGCAGTTCTTC
CASSQGAGVGNEQFF
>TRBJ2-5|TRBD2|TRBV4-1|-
TGCGCCAGCAGCCGATCCGGGACTAAAACCCAAGAGACCCAGTACTTC
CASSRSGTKTQETQYF
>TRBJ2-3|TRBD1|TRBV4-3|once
TGCGCCAGCAGCCGGGCTGGACAGGGAGGCGCAGATACGCAGTATTTT
CASSRAGQGGADTQYF
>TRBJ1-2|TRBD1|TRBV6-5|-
TGTGCCAGCAGCCAACCCGGGACAGCTAACTATGGCTACACCTTC
CASSQPGTANYGYTF
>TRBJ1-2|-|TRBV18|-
TGTGCCAGCACACCTACGACAGAACTCTATGGCTACACCTTC
CASTPTTELYGYTF
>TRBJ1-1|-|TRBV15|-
TGTGCCACCAGCGCCGCGAAGAACACTGAAGCTTTCTTT
CATSAAKNTEAFF
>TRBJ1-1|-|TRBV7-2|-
TGTGCCAGCAGCCAGCGGGGGCCGAGTACTGAAGCTTTCTTT
CASSQRGPSTEAFF
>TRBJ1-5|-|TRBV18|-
TGTGCCAGCTCACCAGGGGAGGGAAATCAGCCCCAGCATTTT
CASSPGEGNQPQHF
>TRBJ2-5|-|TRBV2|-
TGTGCCAGCAGTGAAGTGAGAAGAGAGACCCAGTACTTC
CASSEVRRETQYF
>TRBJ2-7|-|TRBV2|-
TGTGCCAGCAACGAGCGAACCTACGAGCAGTACTTC
CASNERTYEQYF
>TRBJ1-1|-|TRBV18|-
TGTGCCAGCTCGTCGGACAGGAACACTGAAGCTTTCTTT
CASSSDRNTEAFF